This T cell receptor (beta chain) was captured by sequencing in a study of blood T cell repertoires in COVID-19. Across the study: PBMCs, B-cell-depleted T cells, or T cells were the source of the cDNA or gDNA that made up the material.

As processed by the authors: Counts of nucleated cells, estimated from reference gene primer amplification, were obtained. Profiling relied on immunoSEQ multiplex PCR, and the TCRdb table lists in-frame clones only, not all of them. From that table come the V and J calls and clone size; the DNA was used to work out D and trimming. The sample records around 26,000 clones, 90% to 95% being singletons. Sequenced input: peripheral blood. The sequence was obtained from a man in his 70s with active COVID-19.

The chain's CDR3 is CASSLGTNYGYTF. The CDR3 DNA is TGTGCCAGCAGCTTGGGCACCAACTATGGCTACACCTTC. J is TRBJ1-2 and V is TRBV7-9, with no clear D. Germline loops: CDR1 SEHNR, CDR2 FQNEAQ (reference sequence). The CDR3 has 13 residues. The V end was cut by 3 bases, the J end by 2 bases, with 7 bases between. The variable domain in full, completed from reference TRBV7-9 and TRBJ1-2, reads DTGVSQNPRHKITKRGQNVTFRCDPISEHNRLYWYRQTLGQGPEFLTYFQNEAQLEKSRLLSDRFSAERPKGSFSTLEIQRTEQGDSAMYLCASSLGTNYGYTFGSGTRLTVV.